Below are 26 T cell receptor beta chains sequenced from a single sample in a study of T cell responses to AZD1222 COVID-19 vaccine. TCRdb's copy holds only in-frame clones and misses some; the assay was immunoSEQ multiplex PCR. The data contain about 140,000 clones, about 86% of them singletons. The source material was peripheral blood, sampled on day 0 of AZD1222 vaccination. All receptors come from an adult in good health.

The rearrangement uses TRBV7-9 and TRBJ2-1; TRBD2 matches 8 bases. Germline V CDR1 and CDR2: SEHNR, FQNEAQ (reference sequence). The CDR3 consists of 13 residues. V was clipped by 5 bases and J by 16 bases; unmatched bases: 13. The CDR3 spells CASSPALERENFF. For the CDR3, the DNA is TGTGCCAGCAGCCCGGCTTTAGAGCGGGAGAATTTCTTC.

This clone is a singleton in its sample. Compared with germline, one end of the junction differs, possibly owing to a read error. This chain connects TRBV19 to TRBJ1-1, with unresolved D. Germline loops: CDR1 LNHDA, CDR2 SQIVND (reference sequence). This CDR3 is 14 amino acids long. The CDR3 DNA reads as TGTGCCACCCAATACGGACTCCTGAAGACTGAAGCTTTCTTT. Translated: CATQYGLLKTEAFF. Variable domain in full (rest from reference TRBV19 and TRBJ1-1): DGGITQSPKYLFRKEGQNVTLSCEQNLNHDAMYWYRQDPGQGLRLIYYSQIVNDFQKGDIAEGYSVSREKKESFPLTVTSAQKNPTAFYLCATQYGLLKTEAFFGQGTRLTVV.

The chain couples TRBV18 to TRBJ1-5, with D maybe TRBD1 (5 bases). The CDR3 totals 16 residues. Deletions cut 3 bases from V and 3 bases from J, with 15 bases between. Looked up from germline, CDR1 is KGHSH and CDR2 is LQKENI. CDR3 coding DNA: TGTGCCAGCTCACCTGACGGACAATGGGCCAATCAGCCCCAGCATTTT. It yields the protein CASSPDGQWANQPQHF.

The V and J genes are TRBV7-8 and TRBJ2-7; D is undetermined. The CDR3 sequence is 14 residues long. V lost 3 bases to trimming and J lost 8 bases, with 17 bases between them. Germline CDR1 and CDR2: SGHVS and FQNEAQ. The CDR3 is CASSLIGPAQQQYF. CDR3 coding DNA: TGTGCCAGCAGCTTGATAGGACCGGCCCAACAGCAGTACTTC.

This clone was observed a handful of times. The CDR3 loop reads CASSEGSDSTYEQYF. CDR3 bases: TGCGCCAGCAGTGAAGGGTCCGACAGCACGTACGAGCAGTACTTC. The chain couples TRBV10-1 to TRBJ2-7; possibly TRBD1 for D (5 bases). Germline V CDR1 and CDR2: WNHNN, SYGVQD (reference sequence). The CDR3 is 15 residues long. V was shortened by 3 bases and J by 4 bases, with 16 bases between the two germline ends.

The rearrangement joins TRBV25-1 to TRBJ1-4; D call uncertain. The CDR3 is made up of 15 amino acids. CDR1 and CDR2 from the germline V gene are MGHDK and SYGVNS. V was shortened by 3 bases and J by 7 bases, with 15 bases between the two germline ends. This CDR3 reads CASSDLSGLGEKLFF. The CDR3 nucleotides read TGTGCCAGCAGTGACCTCTCTGGGCTAGGTGAAAAACTGTTTTTT.

The chain has TRBV18 and TRBJ2-1, with unresolved D. Germline CDR1 is KGHSH and CDR2 is LQKENI. This CDR3 has 15 amino acids. Trimming pared 2 bases from V and 6 bases from J, leaving 14 bases between. CDR3 nucleotides: TGTGCCAGCTCACCAGAACAACGGGTTCCCAATGAGCAGTTCTTC. Its translation is CASSPEQRVPNEQFF.

This chain uses TRBV9 with TRBJ2-3, with TRBD2 matching 8 bases. The CDR3 contains 16 residues. V trimming: 4 bases; J trimming: 4 bases; junction bases outside the gene matches: 11. CDR1 is SGDLS and CDR2 is YYNGEE in the germline V gene. CDR3 sequence reads: CASSPGRASVPDTQYF. DNA for the CDR3: TGTGCCAGCAGCCCCGGGAGGGCCAGCGTCCCAGATACGCAGTATTTT. Drawing the rest from reference TRBV9 and TRBJ2-3, the complete variable domain is DSGVTQTPKHLITATGQRVTLRCSPRSGDLSVYWYQQSLDQGLQFLIQYYNGEERAKGNILERFSAQQFPDLHSELNLSSLELGDSALYFCASSPGRASVPDTQYFGPGTRLTVL.

This chain uses TRBV6-1 with TRBJ1-5; D is unclear. CDR3 length: 14 residues. Trimming took 2 bases from V and 0 from J, leaving 5 bases between them. The V gene's germline CDR1 is MNHNS and CDR2 SASEGT. CDR3 nucleotides: TGTGCCAGCAGTGAACACGATAGCAATCAGCCCCAGCATTTT. Amino acids: CASSEHDSNQPQHF.

The genes are TRBV5-1 and TRBJ1-5; no reliable D call. Germline V gene sequence: CDR1 SGHRS, CDR2 YFSETQ. V dropped 0 bases and J dropped 6 bases, with 10 bases sitting between them. The CDR3 length is 14 residues. CDR3 sequence reads: CASSLGGSGQPQHF. DNA of the CDR3: TGCGCCAGCAGCTTGGGGGGTTCTGGTCAGCCCCAGCATTTT.

J is TRBJ2-5 and V is TRBV4-1, with no clear D. V was pared by 4 bases and J by 5 bases, with 11 bases between. The CDR3 length is 13 residues. CDR1 is MGHRA, CDR2 YSYEKL, per germline. CDR3 region: CASSPDGVETQYF. CDR3 in DNA: TGCGCCAGCAGCCCGGATGGGGTCGAGACCCAGTACTTC.

V is TRBV28 and J is TRBJ1-3; tentative D call: TRBD1 (6 bases). V was clipped by 6 bases and J by 0 bases, with 12 bases between them. This CDR3 contains 15 residues. Germline-derived CDR1 and CDR2 are MDHEN and SYDVKM. The CDR3 bases are TGTGCCAGCAGGGAGACAGGACCCTCTGGAAACACCATATATTTT. It yields the protein CASRETGPSGNTIYF.

The rearrangement uses TRBV9 and TRBJ2-2; unclear D gene. The V and J ends lost 1 base and 5 bases respectively, with 6 bases between them. This CDR3 is 13 amino acids long. CDR1 SGDLS and CDR2 YYNGEE come from the germline V gene. As DNA, the CDR3 is TGTGCCAGCAGCGTATTAGAAACCGGGGAGCTGTTTTTT. Protein product: CASSVLETGELFF.

The rearrangement joins TRBV6-5 to TRBJ1-4, with D possibly matching TRBD1 (5 bases). V was pared by 4 bases and J by 12 bases, with 15 bases between. The CDR3 covers 13 residues. Per germline, CDR1 MNHEY and CDR2 SVGAGI. The CDR3 DNA sequence: TGTGCCAGCAGTTGGGACGGTGGGGTGCAACTGTTTTTT. Protein: CASSWDGGVQLFF.

In its sample, this clone was seen many times. The rearrangement uses TRBV4-3 and TRBJ1-2; 7 bases agree with TRBD1. CDR1 LGHNA and CDR2 YSLEER come from the germline V gene. With V trimmed by 0 bases and J by 5 bases, 6 bases remained unmatched. The CDR3 contains 15 residues. DNA for the CDR3: TGCGCCAGCAGCCAAGACAGGGGGACGGGATATGGCTACACCTTC. It specifies CASSQDRGTGYGYTF.

A few counts support this clone. The chain couples TRBV27 to TRBJ2-1; 14 positions agree with TRBD2. The V segment lost 5 bases and the J segment 10 bases; nucleotides outside the gene matches: 10. The CDR3 length is 16 residues. CDR1 is MNHEY, CDR2 SMNVEV, per germline (reference sequence). The CDR3 region has the DNA TGTGCCAGCAGTACGCCGGGACTAGCGGGAGTAAGGGAGCAGTTCTTC. It encodes CASSTPGLAGVREQFF.

A note on this clone: The sample has other DNA sequences that encode this CDR3 too. The rearrangement joins TRBV5-1 to TRBJ2-3, with a possible D match to TRBD2 (7 bases). The CDR3 consists of 16 residues. Germline V CDR1 and CDR2: SGHRS, YFSETQ. V was clipped by 0 bases and J by 0 bases, with 11 bases between them. The CDR3 DNA reads as TGCGCCAGCAGCTTGGCCGGCGGGGGCAGCACAGATACGCAGTATTTT. Translating it yields CASSLAGGGSTDTQYF.

This chain links TRBV30 with TRBJ1-1, with a tentative D call TRBD1 (6 bases). Germline loops: CDR1 GTSNPN, CDR2 SVGIG (reference sequence). The CDR3 contains 13 residues. Trimming stripped 5 bases from V and 0 bases from J, with 10 bases between. This chain's CDR3 is CAWLDSLNTEAFF. For the CDR3, the DNA is TGTGCCTGGCTGGACAGTTTGAACACTGAAGCTTTCTTT.

This clone showed up just once. J is TRBJ1-1 and V is TRBV4-3; D is ambiguous. V was clipped by 0 bases and J by 2 bases, with 4 bases between them. CDR3 length: 13 amino acids. Germline CDR1 LGHNA, CDR2 YSLEER. This chain's CDR3 is CASSQERNTEAFF. CDR3 DNA: TGCGCCAGCAGCCAAGAGAGAAACACTGAAGCTTTCTTT.

This clone came up a few times. The chain is built from TRBV5-1 and TRBJ1-6; tentatively, D is TRBD1 (5 bases). The V end was cut by 2 bases, the J end by 1 base, with 10 bases between. The CDR3 totals 16 residues. Germline-derived CDR1 and CDR2 are SGHRS and YFSETQ. The chain's CDR3 is CASSLNSGSYNSPLHF. CDR3 coding DNA: TGCGCCAGCAGCTTAAACTCAGGGTCCTATAATTCACCCCTCCACTTT. Full variable domain (outside the CDR3, taken from reference TRBV5-1 and TRBJ1-6): KAGVTQTPRYLIKTRGQQVTLSCSPISGHRSVSWYQQTPGQGLQFLFEYFSETQRNKGNFPGRFSGRQFSNSRSEMNVSTLELGDSALYLCASSLNSGSYNSPLHFGNGTRLTVT.

The count of this clone is one. The rearrangement joins TRBV11-2 to TRBJ2-7; no reliable D call. CDR1 and CDR2 (germline): SGHAT, FQNNGV. V was cut by 1 base and J by 4 bases, with 14 bases left in between. This CDR3 spans 15 amino acids. CDR3: CASSLVQLGLYEQYF. The CDR3, as DNA: TGTGCCAGCAGCTTAGTACAGCTCGGCCTATACGAGCAGTACTTC.

The rearrangement links TRBV28 to TRBJ2-7; D is uncertain. The CDR3 is 13 residues long. The V and J ends lost 8 bases and 0 bases respectively, with 11 bases between them. Per germline, CDR1 MDHEN and CDR2 SYDVKM. The CDR3 bases are TGTGCCAGCTTCCACTCAGCCTCCTACGAGCAGTACTTC. Translation: CASFHSASYEQYF.

The V call is TRBV12-3 or TRBV12-4, the J call TRBJ2-7; tentative D call: TRBD1 (5 bases). The CDR3 has 13 amino acids. Deletions cut 3 bases from V and 6 bases from J, with 12 bases between. DNA of the CDR3: TGTGCCAGCAGTTTGGGGCACTCGGGCGAGCAGTACTTC. Translating it yields CASSLGHSGEQYF.

The chain has TRBV3-1 (or the pseudogene TRBV3-2) and TRBJ2-1; D is ambiguous. V shed 5 bases and J shed 9 bases, with 14 bases lying between them. Germline CDR1 and CDR2: LGHDT and YNNKEL (reference sequence). This CDR3 contains 13 residues. CDR3 residues: CASSFRGRTEQFF. Here the CDR3 DNA reads TGTGCCAGCAGCTTCCGAGGTCGAACTGAGCAGTTCTTC.

The genes are TRBV7-2 and TRBJ1-1, with 7 positions matching TRBD1. The CDR3 loop spans 14 amino acids. CDR1 and CDR2 from the germline V gene are SGHTA and FQGNSA. The J segment lost 3 bases and the V segment lost 6 bases, leaving 7 bases of the junction unmatched. The CDR3 bases are TGTGCCAGCAGACGAGACAGGGTGGACACTGAAGCTTTCTTT. This sequence encodes CASRRDRVDTEAFF. Full variable domain (missing parts from reference TRBV7-2 and TRBJ1-1): GAGVSQSPSNKVTEKGKDVELRCDPISGHTALYWYRQSLGQGLEFLIYFQGNSAPDKSGLPSDRFSAERTGGSVSTLTIQRTQQEDSAVYLCASRRDRVDTEAFFGQGTRLTVV.

This rearrangement joins TRBV7-9 to TRBJ2-7, with D unresolved. The germline CDR1 and CDR2 sequences are SEHNR and FQNEAQ (reference sequence). V was trimmed by 2 bases and J by 5 bases, leaving 7 bases between them. The CDR3 has 12 residues. CDR3 in amino acids: CASSLLVDEQYF. In DNA, the CDR3 is TGTGCCAGCAGCTTATTGGTCGACGAGCAGTACTTC.